These T cell receptor beta chains were read from a single sample in a study of blood T cell repertoires in COVID-19. The assay was immunoSEQ multiplex PCR, and TCRdb's table has in-frame clones only and misses some. The sample contains over 100,000 clones, around 84% of which appear only once. The sequencing sample was made of peripheral blood. Source of these receptors: a human donor in a cohort sampled during active COVID-19. CDR3s include the opening cysteine and the closing phenylalanine or tryptophan. The D gene is left open where the match is weak. Not every row has a clone size; where given, it reads once, few, many or a size class.

V	D	J	size	CDR3	DNA
TRBV19	TRBD1	TRBJ1-5	NA	CASRHMGQGRNQPQHF	TGTGCCAGTAGGCACATGGGACAGGGGCGGAATCAGCCCCAGCATTTT
TRBV3-1/TRBV3-2	TRBD2	TRBJ2-5	NA	CASSAAGLAGEETQYF	TGTGCCAGCAGCGCGGCGGGGCTAGCGGGGGAAGAGACCCAGTACTTC
TRBV11-3	NA	TRBJ1-1	NA	CASSLDAGVNTEAFF	TGTGCCAGCAGCTTAGACGCCGGGGTGAACACTGAAGCTTTCTTT
TRBV2	NA	TRBJ1-3	NA	CASSSNPAAGSSGNTIYF	TGTGCCAGCAGCTCGAATCCAGCCGCGGGGAGCTCTGGAAACACCATATATTTT
TRBV28	NA	TRBJ2-2	NA	CASSWAGPFTGELFF	TGTGCCAGCAGTTGGGCAGGGCCCTTCACCGGGGAGCTGTTTTTT
TRBV5-8	NA	TRBJ1-2	NA	CASSLEGRRGGYTF	TGTGCCAGCAGCTTGGAGGGTCGCCGGGGAGGCTACACCTTC
TRBV27	NA	TRBJ2-1	NA	CASSTGLDLYNEQFF	TGTGCCAGCAGCACGGGACTGGACCTGTACAATGAGCAGTTCTTC
TRBV27	NA	TRBJ1-2	few	CASSQAGSYGYTF	TGTGCCAGCAGTCAGGCAGGGTCGTATGGCTACACCTTC
TRBV11-1	TRBD1	TRBJ1-5	few	CASSSGQGGRQPQHF	TGTGCCAGCAGCTCGGGACAGGGAGGGCGGCAGCCCCAGCATTTT
TRBV4-3	NA	TRBJ2-1	NA	CASSQASRGSYNEQFF	TGCGCCAGCAGCCAAGCGTCGAGAGGCTCCTACAATGAGCAGTTCTTC
TRBV15	NA	TRBJ2-5	NA	CATSRDARGAGETQYF	TGTGCCACCAGCAGGGACGCTCGGGGGGCCGGAGAGACCCAGTACTTC
TRBV3-1/TRBV3-2	NA	TRBJ1-2	NA	CASSQVEGRGYGYTF	TGTGCCAGCAGCCAAGTAGAGGGCAGGGGCTATGGCTACACCTTC
TRBV19	NA	TRBJ1-3	NA	CASSRDTTFSGNTIYF	TGTGCCAGTAGCCGGGACACAACTTTCTCTGGAAACACCATATATTTT
TRBV4-2	NA	TRBJ1-4	once	CASSQEGRENEKLFF	TGTGCCAGCAGCCAAGAGGGACGGGAGAATGAAAAACTGTTTTTT
TRBV18	TRBD1	TRBJ2-5	NA	CASSPPRTGQETQYF	TGTGCCAGCTCACCACCGAGGACAGGCCAAGAGACCCAGTACTTC
TRBV6-2/TRBV6-3	NA	TRBJ1-5	NA	CASSYSAGVGNQPQHF	TGTGCCAGCAGTTACTCCGCAGGGGTCGGCAATCAGCCCCAGCATTTT
TRBV4-1	TRBD1	TRBJ2-4	NA	CASSETGGYRRNIQYF	TGCGCCAGCAGTGAGACAGGGGGCTATAGAAGAAACATTCAGTACTTC
TRBV19	TRBD1	TRBJ1-2	once	CASSIEGTGLDGYTF	TGTGCCAGTAGTATAGAAGGGACAGGGCTAGATGGCTACACCTTC
TRBV5-6	TRBD2	TRBJ2-3	NA	CASSSLARGGATSTDTQYF	TGTGCCAGCAGCTCACTGGCCCGCGGGGGGGCCACTAGCACAGATACGCAGTATTTT
TRBV5-1	NA	TRBJ2-7	NA	CASSLTNTGPYEQYF	TGCGCCAGCAGCTTGACAAATACAGGGCCCTACGAGCAGTACTTC
TRBV5-1	NA	TRBJ2-1	NA	CASSGETYNEQFF	TGCGCCAGCAGCGGAGAGACCTACAATGAGCAGTTCTTC
TRBV5-6	TRBD1	TRBJ1-2	NA	CASSGTGFADGYTF	TGTGCCAGCAGCGGGACAGGTTTCGCCGATGGCTACACCTTC
TRBV28	NA	TRBJ1-4	NA	CASSLSIGGQEKLFF	TGTGCCAGCAGTTTATCCATCGGAGGGCAAGAAAAACTGTTTTTT
TRBV5-1	NA	TRBJ2-5	NA	CASSPGVGETQYF	TGCGCCAGCAGCCCGGGAGTAGGGGAGACCCAGTACTTC
TRBV6-5	NA	TRBJ1-3	NA	CASSFGNTIYF	TGTGCCAGCAGCTTCGGAAACACCATATATTTT
TRBV6-5	NA	TRBJ1-5	NA	CASIRTYNQPQHF	TGTGCCAGCATTAGGACTTACAATCAGCCCCAGCATTTT
TRBV10-3	NA	TRBJ1-2	NA	CAIWRGVNYGYTF	TGTGCCATCTGGAGGGGCGTTAACTATGGCTACACCTTC
TRBV20-1	NA	TRBJ2-5	NA	CSALDYETQYF	TGCAGTGCTTTGGACTACGAGACCCAGTACTTC
TRBV4-3	NA	TRBJ2-6	NA	CASSRSVSGADVLTF	TGCGCCAGCAGCCGTTCGGTGTCCGGAGCTGACGTCCTGACTTTC
TRBV28	NA	TRBJ2-7	NA	CASSQGGTGRYEQYF	TGTGCCAGCAGCCAGGGGGGGACAGGTCGGTACGAGCAGTACTTC
TRBV12-3/TRBV12-4	NA	TRBJ2-7	NA	CASRFRETGEQYF	TGTGCCAGCAGGTTCAGGGAAACAGGCGAGCAGTACTTC
TRBV4-1	TRBD1	TRBJ2-7	NA	CASRGQGDYEQYF	TGCGCCAGCAGGGGGCAGGGGGACTACGAGCAGTACTTC
TRBV9	TRBD2	TRBJ2-1	NA	CASSPSGVAGSSNEQFF	TGTGCCAGCAGCCCCTCGGGAGTAGCGGGGTCCTCCAATGAGCAGTTCTTC
TRBV6-6	NA	TRBJ2-6	NA	CASSPPGGANVLTF	TGTGCCAGCAGCCCGCCGGGTGGGGCCAACGTCCTGACTTTC
TRBV7-8	TRBD1	TRBJ2-5	NA	CASSLRQGETQYF	TGTGCCAGCAGCTTGCGACAGGGAGAGACCCAGTACTTC
TRBV11-2	TRBD1	TRBJ1-3	NA	CASRLGTGAGNTIYF	TGTGCCAGCAGGTTGGGGACAGGGGCTGGAAACACCATATATTTT
TRBV7-2	NA	TRBJ2-5	NA	CASSPSAQAKETQYF	TGTGCCAGCAGCCCGTCCGCCCAGGCTAAAGAGACCCAGTACTTC
TRBV6-2/TRBV6-3	TRBD2	TRBJ2-3	NA	CASSMSGLAADTQYF	TGTGCCAGCAGTATGTCGGGACTAGCTGCAGATACGCAGTATTTT
TRBV28	NA	TRBJ2-7	NA	CASSPEIGRPSEQYF	TGTGCCAGCAGTCCCGAAATTGGGAGGCCCTCCGAGCAGTACTTC
TRBV15	NA	TRBJ1-5	NA	CATSSAGSGNQPQHF	TGTGCCACCAGCAGCGCAGGGTCGGGCAATCAGCCCCAGCATTTT
TRBV28	TRBD1	TRBJ1-4	NA	CASSFPGQGARGANEKLFF	TGTGCCAGCAGTTTTCCGGGACAGGGGGCGCGGGGAGCTAATGAAAAACTGTTTTTT
TRBV7-9	TRBD1	TRBJ1-5	NA	CASSVGQIGNQPQHF	TGTGCCAGCAGCGTGGGACAGATAGGAAATCAGCCCCAGCATTTT
TRBV7-9	TRBD2	TRBJ2-1	NA	CASSAAGLAGNEQFF	TGTGCCAGCAGCGCCGCCGGACTAGCGGGGAATGAGCAGTTCTTC